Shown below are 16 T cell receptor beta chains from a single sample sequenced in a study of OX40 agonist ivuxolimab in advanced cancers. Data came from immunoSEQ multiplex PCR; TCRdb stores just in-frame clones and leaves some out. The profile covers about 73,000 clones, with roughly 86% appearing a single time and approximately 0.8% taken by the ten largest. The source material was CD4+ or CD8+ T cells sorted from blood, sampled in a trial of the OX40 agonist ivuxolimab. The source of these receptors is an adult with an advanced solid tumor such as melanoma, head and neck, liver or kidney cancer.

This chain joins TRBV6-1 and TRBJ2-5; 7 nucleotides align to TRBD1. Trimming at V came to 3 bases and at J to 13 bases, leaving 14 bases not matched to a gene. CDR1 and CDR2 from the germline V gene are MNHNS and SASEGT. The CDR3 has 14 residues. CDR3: CASSDQTGWSLAYF. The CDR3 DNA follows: TGTGCCAGCAGTGACCAGACAGGGTGGTCTTTAGCGTACTTC.

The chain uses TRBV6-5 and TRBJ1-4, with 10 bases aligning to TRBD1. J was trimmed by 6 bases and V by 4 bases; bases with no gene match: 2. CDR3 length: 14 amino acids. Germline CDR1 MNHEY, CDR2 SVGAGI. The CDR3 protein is CASSWGQGYEKLFF. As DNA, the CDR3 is TGTGCCAGCAGTTGGGGACAGGGGTATGAAAAACTGTTTTTT.

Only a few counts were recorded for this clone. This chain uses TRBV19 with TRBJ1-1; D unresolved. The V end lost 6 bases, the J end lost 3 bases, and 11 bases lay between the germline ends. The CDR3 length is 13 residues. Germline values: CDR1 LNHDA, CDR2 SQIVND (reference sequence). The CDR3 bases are TGTGCCAGTAGCAGCACATGGGACACTGAAGCTTTCTTT. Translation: CASSSTWDTEAFF.

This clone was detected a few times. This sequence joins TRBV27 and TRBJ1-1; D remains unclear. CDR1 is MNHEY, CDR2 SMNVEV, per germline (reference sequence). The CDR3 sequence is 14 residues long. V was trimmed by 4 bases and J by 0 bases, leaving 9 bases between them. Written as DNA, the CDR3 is TGTGCCAGCAGTTCTACTATGATGAACACTGAAGCTTTCTTT. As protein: CASSSTMMNTEAFF.

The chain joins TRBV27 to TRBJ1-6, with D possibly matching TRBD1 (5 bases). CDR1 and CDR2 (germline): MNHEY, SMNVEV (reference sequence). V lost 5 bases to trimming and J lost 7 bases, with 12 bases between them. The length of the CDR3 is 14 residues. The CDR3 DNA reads TGTGCCAGCAGTGCCCAGGAGGGGAATTCACCCCTCCACTTT. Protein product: CASSAQEGNSPLHF.

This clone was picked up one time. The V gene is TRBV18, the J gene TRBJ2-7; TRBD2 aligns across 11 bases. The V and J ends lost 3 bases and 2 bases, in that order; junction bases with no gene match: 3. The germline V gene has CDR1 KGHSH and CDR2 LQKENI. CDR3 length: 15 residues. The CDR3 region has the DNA TGTGCCAGCTCACCGGGACTAGCGGACGCCTACGAGCAGTACTTC. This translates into CASSPGLADAYEQYF.

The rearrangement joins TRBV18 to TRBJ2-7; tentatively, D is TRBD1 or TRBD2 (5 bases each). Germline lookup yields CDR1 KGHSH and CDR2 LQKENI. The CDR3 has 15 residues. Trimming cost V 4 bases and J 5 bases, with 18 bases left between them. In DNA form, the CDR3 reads TGTGCCAGCTCACGGGGGTTCGGGTCGGAAAACGAGCAGTACTTC. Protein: CASSRGFGSENEQYF. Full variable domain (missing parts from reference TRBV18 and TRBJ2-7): NAGVMQNPRHLVRRRGQEARLRCSPMKGHSHVYWYRQLPEEGLKFMVYLQKENIIDESGMPKERFSAEFPKEGPSILRIQQVVRGDSAAYFCASSRGFGSENEQYFGPGTRLTVT.

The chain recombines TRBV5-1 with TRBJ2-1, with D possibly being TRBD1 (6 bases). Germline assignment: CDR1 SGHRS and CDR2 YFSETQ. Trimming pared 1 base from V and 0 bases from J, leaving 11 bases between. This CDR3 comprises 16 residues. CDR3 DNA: TGCGCCAGCAGCTTGCAGGGGTCGAGCTCCTACAATGAGCAGTTCTTC. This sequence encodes CASSLQGSSSYNEQFF.

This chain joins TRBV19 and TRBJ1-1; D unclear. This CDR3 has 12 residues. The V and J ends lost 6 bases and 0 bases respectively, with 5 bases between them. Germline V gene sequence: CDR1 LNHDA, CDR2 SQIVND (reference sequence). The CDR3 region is CASSGLNTEAFF. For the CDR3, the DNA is TGTGCCAGTAGCGGCCTGAACACTGAAGCTTTCTTT.

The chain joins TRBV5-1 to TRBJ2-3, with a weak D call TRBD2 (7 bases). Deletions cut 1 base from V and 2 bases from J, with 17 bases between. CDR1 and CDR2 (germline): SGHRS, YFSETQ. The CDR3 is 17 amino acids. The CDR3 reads CASSLMGRGASTDTQYF. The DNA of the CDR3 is TGCGCCAGCAGCTTGATGGGTCGGGGGGCCTCCACAGATACGCAGTATTTT. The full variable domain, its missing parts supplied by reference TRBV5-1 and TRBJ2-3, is KAGVTQTPRYLIKTRGQQVTLSCSPISGHRSVSWYQQTPGQGLQFLFEYFSETQRNKGNFPGRFSGRQFSNSRSEMNVSTLELGDSALYLCASSLMGRGASTDTQYFGPGTRLTVL.

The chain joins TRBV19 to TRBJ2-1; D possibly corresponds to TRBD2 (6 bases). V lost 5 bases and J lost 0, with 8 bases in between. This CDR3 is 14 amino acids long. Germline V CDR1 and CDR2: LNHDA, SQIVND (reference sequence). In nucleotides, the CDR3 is TGTGCCAGTAGTGCGCGGGACTCCTACAATGAGCAGTTCTTC. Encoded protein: CASSARDSYNEQFF. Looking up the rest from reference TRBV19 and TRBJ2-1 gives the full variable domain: DGGITQSPKYLFRKEGQNVTLSCEQNLNHDAMYWYRQDPGQGLRLIYYSQIVNDFQKGDIAEGYSVSREKKESFPLTVTSAQKNPTAFYLCASSARDSYNEQFFGPGTRLTVL.

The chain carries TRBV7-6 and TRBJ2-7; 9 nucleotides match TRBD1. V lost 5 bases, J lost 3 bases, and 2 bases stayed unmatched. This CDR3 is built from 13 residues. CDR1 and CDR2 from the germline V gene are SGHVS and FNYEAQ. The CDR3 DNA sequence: TGTGCCAGCAGCCGGGACAGGGACTACGAGCAGTACTTC. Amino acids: CASSRDRDYEQYF.

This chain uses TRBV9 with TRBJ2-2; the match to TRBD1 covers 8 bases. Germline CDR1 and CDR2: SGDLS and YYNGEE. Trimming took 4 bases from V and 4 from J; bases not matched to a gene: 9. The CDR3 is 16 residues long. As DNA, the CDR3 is TGTGCCAGCAGCCCCAGCTGGACAGGGCGCACCGGGGAGCTGTTTTTT. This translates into CASSPSWTGRTGELFF.

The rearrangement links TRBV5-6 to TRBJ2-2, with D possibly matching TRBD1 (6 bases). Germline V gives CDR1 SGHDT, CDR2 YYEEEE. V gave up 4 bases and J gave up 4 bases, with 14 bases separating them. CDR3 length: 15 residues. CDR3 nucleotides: TGTGCCAGCAGCCGGGACACCGGAATCACCGGGGAGCTGTTTTTT. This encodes CASSRDTGITGELFF.

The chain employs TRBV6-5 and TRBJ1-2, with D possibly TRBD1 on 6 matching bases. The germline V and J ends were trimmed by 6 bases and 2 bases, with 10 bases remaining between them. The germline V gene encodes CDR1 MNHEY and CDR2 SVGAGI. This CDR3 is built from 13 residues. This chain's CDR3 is CASRRTGNYGYTF. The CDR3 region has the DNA TGTGCCAGCAGGCGAACAGGGAACTATGGCTACACCTTC.

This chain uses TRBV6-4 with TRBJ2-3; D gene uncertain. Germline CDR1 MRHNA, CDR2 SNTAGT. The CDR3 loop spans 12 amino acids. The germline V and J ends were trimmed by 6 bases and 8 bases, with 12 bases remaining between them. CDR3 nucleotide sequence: TGTGCCAGCAGGGCCTTTCGTTGTACGCAGTATTTT. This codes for CASRAFRCTQYF.